This TCR beta chain was captured in a study of T cell responses to AZD1222 COVID-19 vaccine. Findings of the study overall: Dominant at 160-218 and 743-854, vaccine-associated CD4 TCRs also spanned spike. The donors showed a predominance of white British ancestry and of females, with possible underestimation of clonal diversity. Per reports, nearly half of all spike-specific TCRs target regions that are unmutated in variants.

For this clone: The target antigen is unknown.

The CDR3 is made up of 15 amino acids. CDR1 and CDR2 from the germline V gene are SGHTA and FQGNSA. V trimming: 3 bases; J trimming: 3 bases; junction bases outside the gene matches: 7. The protocol was immunoSEQ multiplex PCR, while the TCRdb copy is restricted to in-frame clones and leaves out a portion. This sample carries 100,000 to 120,000 clones, roughly 90% of them seen once, and the ten largest clones take around 2.3%. The sequencing here drew on peripheral blood, taken on day 0 of AZD1222 vaccination. The chain has TRBV7-2 and TRBJ2-5; 7 bases match TRBD1. The origin of this receptor is an adult in good health. CDR3 coding DNA: TGTGCCAGCAGCTTCAACCAGGGGGTCGAAGAGACCCAGTACTTC. Encoded protein: CASSFNQGVEETQYF.